Below, one TCR beta chain is given with its context. Its antigen is unknown. This CDR3 has 14 residues. The germline gives CDR1 MRHNA, CDR2 SNTAGT. The V end lost 6 bases, the J end lost 0 bases, and 6 bases lay between the germline ends. The data belong to a study of shared clonotypes between healthy human individuals. Turning to the study itself: For every donor, three CD4 naive, three CD4 memory, two CD8 naive and one CD8 memory plates were used.

General observations from the study: For naive CD4 cells, roughly 5% of clonotypes were shared across a handful of donors.

Every subset had its genomic DNA shared out evenly among several immunoSEQ plates. The assay was immunoSEQ multiplex PCR, and TCRdb's table has in-frame clones only and misses some. This sample has around 180,000 clones, with over 85% found just once. Sequencing used naive CD4+ T cells sorted from blood. Subset given: CD45RA+ positively selected. This TCR came from a woman aged 25 to 39 in good health. V and J are TRBV6-4 and TRBJ2-6; D not resolved. The CDR3 DNA is TGTGCCAGCAGGACACCCTCTGGGGCCAACGTCCTGACTTTC. It yields the protein CASRTPSGANVLTF.